Listed here are 2 T cell receptor beta chains from one sample, sequenced in a study of blood T cell repertoires in COVID-19. Produced via immunoSEQ multiplex PCR; TCRdb's table is partial and in-frame only. The sample shows hundreds of thousands of clones, around 84% of them seen only once. Material for sequencing was PBMCs or T cells enriched from blood (not recorded which). These receptor sequences come from a man under 40 with acute COVID-19.

This chain joins TRBV24-1 and TRBJ2-3, with D possibly being TRBD2 (5 bases). Trimming removed 4 bases from V and 2 bases from J, with 9 bases in between. From germline, CDR1 is KGHDR and CDR2 SFDVKD. This CDR3 is built from 14 residues. CDR3 coding DNA: TGTGCCACCAGTGACCGGGGAGTCACAGATACGCAGTATTTT. Amino acid sequence: CATSDRGVTDTQYF.

This rearrangement joins TRBV15 to TRBJ1-2; TRBD1 might be the D (5 bases). CDR1 LNHNV and CDR2 YYDKDF come from the germline V gene (reference sequence). There are 14 residues in the CDR3. Trimming took off 2 bases at V and 4 bases at J, with 11 bases between the two ends. This chain's CDR3 is CATSRNGGSYGYTF. Here the CDR3 DNA reads TGTGCCACCAGCAGAAATGGGGGGTCCTATGGCTACACCTTC.